This T cell receptor beta chain was retrieved from a study of siplizumab effects on memory and regulatory T cells. The assay was immunoSEQ multiplex PCR, and TCRdb's table has in-frame clones only and misses some. The data show approximately 100,000 clones, under 95% seen once. Study-level points and caveats: Naive T cells apparently outstripped memory cells in diversity and seemed major alloresponse contributors.

Trimming at V came to 7 bases and at J to 2 bases, leaving 7 bases not matched to a gene. Looked up from germline, CDR1 is SQVTM and CDR2 is ANQGSEA. The CDR3 is made up of 13 amino acids. This clone turned up a few times. Its antigen remains unknown. Sequenced: Tregs sorted from blood. The sequence was collected from a human donor in good health. This sequence joins TRBV29-1 and TRBJ1-1, with 7 bases aligning to TRBD1. The CDR3 DNA reads as TGCAGCGGGAGCAGGGGGGGAAACACTGAAGCTTTCTTT. Translated, it gives CSGSRGGNTEAFF.